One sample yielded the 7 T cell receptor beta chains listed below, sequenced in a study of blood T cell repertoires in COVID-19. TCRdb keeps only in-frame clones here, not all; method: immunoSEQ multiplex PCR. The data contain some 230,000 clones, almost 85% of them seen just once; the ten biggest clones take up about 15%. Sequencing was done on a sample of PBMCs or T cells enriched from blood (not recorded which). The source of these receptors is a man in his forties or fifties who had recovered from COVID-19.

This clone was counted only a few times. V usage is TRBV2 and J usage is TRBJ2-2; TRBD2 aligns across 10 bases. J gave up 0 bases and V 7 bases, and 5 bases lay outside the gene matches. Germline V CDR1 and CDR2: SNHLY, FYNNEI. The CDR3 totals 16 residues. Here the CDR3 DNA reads TGTGCCAGCAAGGCTAGCGGGGGACCGAACACCGGGGAGCTGTTTTTT. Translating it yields CASKASGGPNTGELFF.

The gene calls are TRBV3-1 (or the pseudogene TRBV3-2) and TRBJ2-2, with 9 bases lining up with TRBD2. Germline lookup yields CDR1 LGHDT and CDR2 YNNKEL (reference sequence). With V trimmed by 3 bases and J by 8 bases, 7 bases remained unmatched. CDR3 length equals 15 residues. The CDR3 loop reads CASSHLAGVTGELFF. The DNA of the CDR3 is TGTGCCAGCAGCCACTTAGCGGGAGTTACGGGGGAGCTGTTTTTT.

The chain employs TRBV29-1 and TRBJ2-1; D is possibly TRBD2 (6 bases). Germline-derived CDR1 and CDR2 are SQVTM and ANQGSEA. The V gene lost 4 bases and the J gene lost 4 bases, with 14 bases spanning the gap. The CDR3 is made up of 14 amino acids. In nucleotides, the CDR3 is TGCAGCGTTGTGGCGGGACCGGCTTACAATGAGCAGTTCTTC. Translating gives CSVVAGPAYNEQFF.

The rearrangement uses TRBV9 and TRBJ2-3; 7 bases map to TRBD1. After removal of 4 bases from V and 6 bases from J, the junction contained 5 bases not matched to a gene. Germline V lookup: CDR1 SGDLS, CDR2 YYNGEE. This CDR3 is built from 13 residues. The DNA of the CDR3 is TGTGCCAGCAGCTCACAGACAGGGGATACGCAGTATTTT. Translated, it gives CASSSQTGDTQYF.

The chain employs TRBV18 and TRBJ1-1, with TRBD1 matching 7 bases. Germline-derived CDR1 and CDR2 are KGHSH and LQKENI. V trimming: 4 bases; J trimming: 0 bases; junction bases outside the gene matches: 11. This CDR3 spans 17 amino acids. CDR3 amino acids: CASSLNTRQGMNTEAFF. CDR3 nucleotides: TGTGCCAGCTCACTAAATACTAGACAGGGTATGAACACTGAAGCTTTCTTT. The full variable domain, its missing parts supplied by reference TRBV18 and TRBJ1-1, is NAGVMQNPRHLVRRRGQEARLRCSPMKGHSHVYWYRQLPEEGLKFMVYLQKENIIDESGMPKERFSAEFPKEGPSILRIQQVVRGDSAAYFCASSLNTRQGMNTEAFFGQGTRLTVV.

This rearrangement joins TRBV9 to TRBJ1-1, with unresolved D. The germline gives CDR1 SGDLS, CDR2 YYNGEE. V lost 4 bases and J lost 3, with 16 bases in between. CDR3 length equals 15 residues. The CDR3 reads CASSYDLTPDTEAFF. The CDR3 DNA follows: TGTGCCAGCAGCTACGATCTTACCCCGGACACTGAAGCTTTCTTT.

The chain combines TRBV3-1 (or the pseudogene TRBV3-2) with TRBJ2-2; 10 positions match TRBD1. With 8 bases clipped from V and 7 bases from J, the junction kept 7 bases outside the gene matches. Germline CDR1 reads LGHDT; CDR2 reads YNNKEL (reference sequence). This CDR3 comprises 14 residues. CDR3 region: CASHDRGPIGELFF. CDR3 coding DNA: TGTGCCAGCCACGACAGGGGGCCTATCGGGGAGCTGTTTTTT.